This T cell receptor beta chain was retrieved from a study of blood T cell repertoires in COVID-19. Study context: Sites across the United States, Italy and Spain contributed samples from acute and convalescent COVID-19. Sample material is recorded as cDNA or gDNA derived from T cells, B-cell-depleted T cells, or PBMCs.

Original analysis: The assay estimated nucleated cells by amplifying reference gene primers. The data were produced by immunoSEQ multiplex PCR, yet TCRdb's version contains in-frame clones alone and is incomplete. Clone size and the V and J calls come from that table; the DNA yielded D and trimming. The sample yields tens of thousands of clones, 70% to 90% seen once. This CDR3 has 13 amino acids. Germline CDR1 and CDR2: KGHDR and SFDVKD. Trimming cost V 8 bases and J 2 bases, with 11 bases left between them. This receptor was taken from a human donor in a cohort sampled during active COVID-19. The chain is built from TRBV24-1 and TRBJ2-5; D gene uncertain. The sequenced sample was peripheral blood. CDR3 nucleotides: TGTGCCACCATGGATACAGTTCAAGAGACCCAGTACTTC. Translating it yields CATMDTVQETQYF.